Listed here are 28 T cell receptor beta chains from one sample, sequenced in a study of blood T cells in healthy people across ages (dated by TCRdb to about 2015). The library was obtained by 5' RACE. This sample was sequenced with an Illumina HiSeq 2500. A second PCR of roughly 7 to 12 cycles was run with a J-beta primer mix and a sample-barcoded 5' primer. TCRdb reran the public reads through fastp at Q25 and MiXCR, keeping productive beta chains. When rows share a CDR3 protein, they turn into one entry using the most common DNA and genes. The sample records hundreds of thousands of distinct CDR3 sequences, approximately 39% of which are singletons. In total, the top ten clones hold approximately 22% of the sample. Sequencing input: blood. The source of these receptors is a woman aged 55-69 years in good health.

This clonotype was counted only a few times. One base away lies a much larger clone, so this may be a sequencing read error. V gene TRBV24-1 combines with J gene TRBJ2-3; a possible D gene is TRBD2 (6 bases). The germline V gene has CDR1 KGHDR and CDR2 SFDVKD. CDR3 length: 15 residues. V was trimmed by 4 bases and J by 5 bases, leaving 15 bases between them. This CDR3 reads CATSDLRDSGDTQYF. The CDR3 region has the DNA TGTGCCACCAGTGACCTGCGCGATAGCGGAGATACGCAGTATTTT.

This chain links TRBV11-2 with TRBJ1-2, with D maybe TRBD1 (6 bases). The germline CDR1 and CDR2 sequences are SGHAT and FQNNGV. The germline V and J ends were trimmed by 3 bases and 0 bases, with 23 bases remaining between them. The CDR3 contains 19 residues. CDR3 in amino acids: CASSFPIGQFKLTNYGYTF. The CDR3 coding sequence is TGTGCCAGCAGCTTTCCGATAGGACAGTTCAAACTCACTAACTATGGCTACACCTTC. Based on the CDR3 plus reference TRBV11-2 and TRBJ1-2, the full variable domain is EAGVAQSPRYKIIEKRQSVAFWCNPISGHATLYWYQQILGQGPKLLIQFQNNGVVDDSQLPKDRFSAERLKGVDSTLKIQPAKLEDSAVYLCASSFPIGQFKLTNYGYTFGSGTRLTVV.

This clonotype was counted ten times or more. The V call is TRBV12-3 or TRBV12-4, the J call TRBJ1-5, with TRBD1 matching 9 bases. The V gene end was trimmed by 5 bases and the J gene end by 1 base; junction bases not matched to a gene: 3. The CDR3 runs to 15 residues. The CDR3 sequence is CASSLGTGSNQPQHF. In DNA, the CDR3 is TGTGCCAGCAGTCTAGGGACAGGGAGCAATCAGCCCCAGCATTTT.

The chain is built from TRBV29-1 and TRBJ2-3; D gene uncertain. Deletions cut 4 bases from V and 7 bases from J, with 12 bases between. The CDR3 runs 12 residues. Germline V gene data show CDR1 as SQVTM and CDR2 as ANQGSEA. CDR3 in DNA: TGCAGCGTTGGAGCGTCCGGATATACGCAGTATTTT. This sequence encodes CSVGASGYTQYF.

The CDR3 DNA reads TGTGCCAGCAGCGTAGGGCTAGCGGGAGTAAGCGGTGAGCAGTTCTTC. Residues: CASSVGLAGVSGEQFF. This chain joins TRBV9 and TRBJ2-1; 10 positions match TRBD2. CDR3 length: 16 residues. Germline CDR1 is SGDLS and CDR2 is YYNGEE. V shed 0 bases, J shed 9 bases, and the junction held 9 bases outside the gene matches.

This chain connects TRBV7-3 to TRBJ1-2, with a tentative D call TRBD1 (6 bases). This CDR3 contains 15 residues. V was trimmed by 0 bases and J by 1 base, leaving 9 bases between them. Germline V CDR1 and CDR2: SGHTA, FQGTGA. The CDR3 region is CASSLTGGSNYGYTF. The CDR3 DNA reads TGTGCCAGCAGCTTAACGGGGGGCAGTAACTATGGCTACACCTTC.

This clonotype was seen only once. V usage is TRBV15 and J usage is TRBJ1-1; D is perhaps TRBD1 (5 bases). This CDR3 has 15 amino acids. Germline CDR1 LNHNV, CDR2 YYDKDF (reference sequence). Trimming took 0 bases from V and 5 from J, leaving 13 bases between them. The CDR3 here is CATSRDRDWGTEAFF. The CDR3 bases are TGTGCCACCAGCAGAGATCGTGACTGGGGGACTGAAGCTTTCTTT. Using reference TRBV15 and TRBJ1-1 for the parts outside the CDR3, the full variable domain is DAMVIQNPRYQVTQFGKPVTLSCSQTLNHNVMYWYQQKSSQAPKLLFHYYDKDFNNEADTPDNFQSRRPNTSFCFLDIRSPGLGDTAMYLCATSRDRDWGTEAFFGQGTRLTVV.

Remarks on this clonotype: A read error may produce the germline difference seen at one junction end. The chain has TRBV7-9 and TRBJ1-1; unclear D gene. The germline V gene encodes CDR1 SEHNR and CDR2 FQNEAQ (reference sequence). The CDR3 sequence is 14 residues long. The CDR3 bases are TGTGCCGGCAGCTGGCGGGAAATGAACACTGAAGCTTTCTTT. Its protein product is CAGSWREMNTEAFF.

This chain joins TRBV5-1 and TRBJ2-1; 9 bases match TRBD1. Germline V gene data show CDR1 as SGHRS and CDR2 as YFSETQ. The J segment lost 6 bases and the V segment lost 0 bases, leaving 4 bases of the junction unmatched. CDR3 size: 15 residues. The DNA of the CDR3 is TGCGCCAGCAGCTTGGCGGGACAGGGCAGCAATGAGCAGTTCTTC. It specifies CASSLAGQGSNEQFF.

The rearrangement joins TRBV29-1 to TRBJ1-4, with TRBD1 identical over 7 bases. This CDR3 spans 14 amino acids. CDR1 SQVTM and CDR2 ANQGSEA come from the germline V gene. CDR3 amino acids: CTVTGIATNEKLFF. CDR3 nucleotide sequence: TGCACCGTGACAGGGATCGCAACTAATGAAAAACTGTTTTTT.

The rearrangement uses TRBV7-3 and TRBJ2-5; TRBD2 might be the D (5 bases). Between the trimmed V and J ends, which lost 1 base and 5 bases, there was a span of 14 bases. The CDR3 runs to 15 residues. The germline gives CDR1 SGHTA, CDR2 FQGTGA. The CDR3 reads CASSLNGVGAETQYF. DNA of the CDR3: TGTGCCAGCAGCTTAAACGGGGTCGGAGCGGAGACCCAGTACTTC.

The chain couples TRBV5-5 to TRBJ1-1; D is unclear. Germline V CDR1 and CDR2: SGHKS, YYEKEE (reference sequence). Trimming removed 0 bases from V and 10 bases from J, with 13 bases in between. CDR3 length: 13 residues. In DNA form, the CDR3 reads TGTGCCAGCAGCTTGGGAGCAGGATTGTTAGCTTTCTTT. Protein product: CASSLGAGLLAFF. The whole variable domain, filled in from reference TRBV5-5 and TRBJ1-1, reads DAGVTQSPTHLIKTRGQQVTLRCSPISGHKSVSWYQQVLGQGPQFIFQYYEKEERGRGNFPDRFSARQFPNYSSELNVNALLLGDSALYLCASSLGAGLLAFFGQGTRLTVV.

This clonotype was seen only a few times. The genes are TRBV27 and TRBJ2-3; D tentatively fits TRBD1 or TRBD2 (6 bases each). V shed 2 bases and J shed 0 bases, with 12 bases lying between them. Germline V gives CDR1 MNHEY, CDR2 SMNVEV (reference sequence). There are 16 residues in the CDR3. CDR3 in DNA: TGTGCCAGCAGTTTACGGGGGCCGTTAAGCACAGATACGCAGTATTTT. Translation gives CASSLRGPLSTDTQYF.

The chain links TRBV25-1 to TRBJ2-3; 7 bases line up with TRBD2. The trim removed 10 bases at V and 3 bases at J, leaving 13 bases unmatched. Germline loops: CDR1 MGHDK, CDR2 SYGVNS. The CDR3 extends over 15 amino acids. CDR3 coding DNA: TGTGCCACCGGACGGAGCGGGATTAAAACAGATACGCAGTATTTT. Its protein is CATGRSGIKTDTQYF. Combining the CDR3 with reference TRBV25-1 and TRBJ2-3 gives the whole variable domain EADIYQTPRYLVIGTGKKITLECSQTMGHDKMYWYQQDPGMELHLIHYSYGVNSTEKGDLSSESTVSRIRTEHFPLTLESARPSHTSQYLCATGRSGIKTDTQYFGPGTRLTVL.

The CDR3 here is CSASPTGGNQPQHF. In nucleotides, the CDR3 is TGCAGTGCTAGCCCGACAGGGGGCAATCAGCCCCAGCATTTT. V gene TRBV20-1 combines with J gene TRBJ1-5, with TRBD1 matching over 8 bases. The germline CDR1 and CDR2 sequences are DFQATT and SNEGSKA (reference sequence). Losses at the gene ends were 3 bases for V and 2 bases for J; bases not matched to a gene: 3. This CDR3 is built from 14 residues.

The gene calls are TRBV20-1 and TRBJ2-1; the match to TRBD2 covers 14 bases. The CDR3 is 15 amino acids. With 4 bases clipped from V and 6 bases from J, the junction kept 5 bases outside the gene matches. Germline V gene data show CDR1 as DFQATT and CDR2 as SNEGSKA (reference sequence). This CDR3 is CSATPGTSGGNEQFF. The DNA of the CDR3 is TGCAGTGCTACCCCCGGGACTAGCGGGGGCAATGAGCAGTTCTTC.

This clonotype was picked up a small number of times. This rearrangement joins TRBV29-1 to TRBJ2-2; D possibly corresponds to TRBD2 (5 bases). CDR3 length: 16 residues. CDR1 SQVTM and CDR2 ANQGSEA come from the germline V gene. V lost 5 bases to trimming and J lost 1 base, with 17 bases between them. CDR3 region: CSVSDGKTQNTGELFF. The CDR3 bases are TGCAGCGTTTCAGACGGGAAGACTCAGAACACCGGGGAGCTGTTTTTT.

This chain uses TRBV10-1 with TRBJ2-1, with 7 bases lining up with TRBD2. The germline V gene has CDR1 WNHNN and CDR2 SYGVQD (reference sequence). Unmatched junction bases numbered 15, after V lost 8 bases and J lost 8 bases. CDR3 length: 15 amino acids. CDR3 in amino acids: CASGTGRAGKDEQFF. The CDR3 DNA follows: TGCGCCAGCGGTACGGGACGAGCGGGGAAAGATGAGCAGTTCTTC.

The V and J genes are TRBV20-1 and TRBJ2-1; 10 nucleotides align to TRBD2. V gave up 7 bases and J gave up 8 bases; unmatched junction bases: 8. Germline V lookup: CDR1 DFQATT, CDR2 SNEGSKA (reference sequence). The CDR3 is made up of 13 amino acids. The CDR3 bases are TGCAGTGGCGAGCGGGGGGGCCGCGATGAGCAGTTCTTC. Amino acids: CSGERGGRDEQFF.

This clonotype was found a few times. The chain is built from TRBV20-1 and TRBJ2-1; no clear D gene. The CDR3 has 13 residues. Trimming cost V 4 bases and J 5 bases, with 12 bases left between them. CDR1 and CDR2 from the germline V gene are DFQATT and SNEGSKA (reference sequence). CDR3 sequence (DNA): TGCAGTGCTAAGTACGGGTCGGACAATGAGCAGTTCTTC. Translating it yields CSAKYGSDNEQFF.

The rearrangement links TRBV28 to TRBJ1-1; 11 nucleotides align to TRBD1. This CDR3 contains 15 residues. With 2 bases clipped from V and 10 bases from J, the junction kept 9 bases outside the gene matches. Per germline, CDR1 MDHEN and CDR2 SYDVKM. The CDR3 nucleotides are TGTGCCAGCAGTTTACGCTCCGGGACAGGGGGTCGAGCTTTCTTT. This codes for CASSLRSGTGGRAFF.

The chain links TRBV6-6 to TRBJ2-3, with TRBD2 matching 9 bases. From germline, CDR1 is MNHNY and CDR2 SVGAGI (reference sequence). V shed 2 bases, J shed 2 bases, and the junction held 2 bases outside the gene matches. The CDR3 spans 15 residues. CDR3 loop: CASSYASGDTDTQYF. CDR3 bases: TGTGCCAGCAGTTACGCTAGCGGGGACACAGATACGCAGTATTTT.

Worth noting for this clonotype: This may come from a read error, since a much larger clone is one base off. The gene calls are TRBV4-3 and TRBJ2-1; the match to TRBD2 covers 10 bases. Germline V gives CDR1 LGHNA, CDR2 YSLEER. CDR3 size: 19 residues. The ends lost 0 bases at V and 1 base at J; junction bases unmatched: 9. As DNA, the CDR3 is TGCGCCAGCAGCCAAGAAGGTCTAGCGGGAGTCGGATCCTACAATGAGCAGTTCTTC. Protein product: CASSQEGLAGVGSYNEQFF.

The genes are TRBV27 and TRBJ2-3; no reliable D call. This CDR3 region has 17 residues. Germline assignment: CDR1 MNHEY and CDR2 SMNVEV (reference sequence). With 7 bases removed from V and 0 bases from J, the gap between germline ends came to 20 bases. CDR3 sequence reads: CASNLTPGGASTDTQYF. The CDR3 bases are TGTGCCAGCAACCTAACCCCGGGCGGTGCTAGCACAGATACGCAGTATTTT.

This clonotype has more than one count but fewer than ten. V gene TRBV20-1 combines with J gene TRBJ2-7; D possibly uses TRBD1 or TRBD2 (5 bases each). Trimming shortened V by 3 bases and J by 2 bases, and 11 bases separated the two germline ends. Germline V gene sequence: CDR1 DFQATT, CDR2 SNEGSKA (reference sequence). This CDR3 region has 13 residues. The CDR3 protein is CSASPGPAYEQYF. In nucleotides, the CDR3 is TGCAGTGCTAGCCCGGGGCCCGCCTACGAGCAGTACTTC.

Comments on this clonotype: It may be a read error: a sequence one base away is much more abundant. The J gene is TRBJ2-5, the V gene TRBV10-3, with 7 nucleotides matching TRBD1. This CDR3 is built from 14 residues. CDR1 is ENHRY, CDR2 SYGVKD, per germline. Losses at the gene ends were 5 bases for V and 4 bases for J; bases not matched to a gene: 7. This CDR3 reads CAISTATGRETQYF. For the CDR3, the DNA is TGTGCCATCAGTACCGCGACAGGGAGAGAGACCCAGTACTTC.

The rearrangement joins TRBV6-6 to TRBJ2-3; D is undetermined. The length of the CDR3 is 16 residues. The germline gives CDR1 MNHNY, CDR2 SVGAGI (reference sequence). The germline V and J ends were trimmed by 1 base and 0 bases, with 11 bases remaining between them. The CDR3 protein is CASSYFPVASTDTQYF. CDR3 nucleotides: TGTGCCAGCAGTTACTTCCCTGTCGCTAGCACAGATACGCAGTATTTT.

A few counts support this clonotype. This rearrangement joins TRBV5-5 to TRBJ2-3; D is possibly TRBD1 (6 bases). V was clipped by 2 bases and J by 0 bases, with 19 bases between them. The CDR3 runs to 18 residues. The germline V gene encodes CDR1 SGHKS and CDR2 YYEKEE (reference sequence). CDR3 sequence: CASSFGVGHPASTDTQYF. In DNA, the CDR3 is TGTGCCAGCAGCTTTGGCGTGGGACATCCCGCTAGCACAGATACGCAGTATTTT.